Below, 17 T cell receptor beta chains from the same sample are listed, as sequenced in a study of human T cells and chemical hapten exposure (dated by TCRdb to the early 2020s). Interpreted using the paper, the time point label stands for: patch test 2, 6 weeks after DPC sensitization. Per the publication, the treatment or condition label means: therapeutic diphenylcyclopropenone sensitization with weekly scalp DPC. Library prep was done by RACE. Sequenced using a NextSeq 500. Starting from the raw public reads, TCRdb applied fastp trimming at Q25, assembled clones with MiXCR and retained in-frame beta chains. Identical CDR3 proteins give one entry, which carries the most common genes and DNA. A total of tens of thousands of distinct CDR3 sequences appear in this sample, more than 8% of them only once. The ten top clones hold under 8.5% of the sample. Sequenced here: whole blood, sampled in connection with sensitization to the hapten diphenylcyclopropenone (DPC). Receptor source: a man younger than 40 with alopecia areata. Some clones in this sample may be carry-over from other donors' samples.

V usage is TRBV29-1 and J usage is TRBJ2-3, with D possibly TRBD1 on 6 matching bases. V gave up 4 bases and J gave up 3 bases, with 17 bases separating them. The CDR3 sequence is 15 residues long. Germline V gene sequence: CDR1 SQVTM, CDR2 ANQGSEA. CDR3 DNA sequence: TGCAGCGTTGGACTACAGGGTAGCCGAACAGATACGCAGTATTTT. This gives the protein CSVGLQGSRTDTQYF.

The gene calls are TRBV12-3 or TRBV12-4 and TRBJ2-1; 9 bases agree with TRBD2. The trim removed 8 bases at V and 7 bases at J, leaving 9 bases unmatched. This CDR3 has 14 amino acids. The CDR3 sequence: CASCGGGATNEQFF. CDR3 nucleotide sequence: TGTGCCAGCTGTGGCGGGGGGGCTACGAATGAGCAGTTCTTC.

V usage is TRBV19 and J usage is TRBJ2-7, with D unresolved. V was shortened by 6 bases and J by 2 bases, with 11 bases between the two germline ends. Germline V gene data show CDR1 as LNHDA and CDR2 as SQIVND (reference sequence). The CDR3 covers 13 residues. The CDR3 loop reads CASSLQLAYEQYF. The CDR3 DNA reads as TGTGCCAGTAGCCTCCAGTTGGCCTACGAGCAGTACTTC.

In its sample, this clonotype was seen a few times. The V gene is TRBV7-2, the J gene TRBJ1-1, with 7 bases aligning to TRBD1. The trim removed 5 bases at V and 1 base at J, leaving 1 base unmatched. CDR3 size: 13 residues. Germline V gene data show CDR1 as SGHTA and CDR2 as FQGNSA. This CDR3 reads CASSRQGNTEAFF. CDR3 sequence (DNA): TGTGCCAGCAGCCGACAGGGGAACACTGAAGCTTTCTTT.

This chain connects TRBV27 to TRBJ1-5; TRBD1 matches at 7 bases. Germline V lookup: CDR1 MNHEY, CDR2 SMNVEV (reference sequence). The trim removed 2 bases at V and 7 bases at J, leaving 8 bases unmatched. The CDR3 spans 15 residues. In DNA form, the CDR3 reads TGTGCCAGCAGTTTAATGGCAGGGGGGGGGCAGCCCCAGCATTTT. Its protein is CASSLMAGGGQPQHF.

By proportion, this clonotype is medium-sized (0.01 to 0.1%). The chain links TRBV2 to TRBJ2-5; 8 bases map to TRBD1. This CDR3 is built from 15 residues. Looked up from germline, CDR1 is SNHLY and CDR2 is FYNNEI. V was pared by 1 base and J by 4 bases, with 5 bases of the junction left unmatched. The CDR3 DNA reads as TGTGCCAGCAGTGAAGGTCAGGGGGCAGGAGAGACCCAGTACTTC. It translates to CASSEGQGAGETQYF.

This clonotype appeared a few times. The chain is built from TRBV29-1 and TRBJ2-4, with a possible D match to TRBD2 (6 bases). The germline V and J ends were trimmed by 7 bases and 7 bases, with 8 bases remaining between them. The CDR3 contains 10 residues. The V gene's germline CDR1 is SQVTM and CDR2 ANQGSEA. For the CDR3, the DNA is TGCAGCGCGGCGGGGAACATTCAGTACTTC. Its protein product is CSAAGNIQYF.

This clonotype turned up a few times. A read error may explain this, as a much larger clone is one base away. The chain recombines TRBV6-2 or TRBV6-3 with TRBJ1-5; TRBD1 might be the D (6 bases). Germline lookup yields CDR1 MNHEY and CDR2 SVGEGT. The V end lost 5 bases, the J end lost 7 bases, and 15 bases lay between the germline ends. This CDR3 comprises 14 residues. The CDR3 protein is CASSQTGTEQPQHF. CDR3 DNA sequence: TGTGCCAGCAGTCAGACAGGAACGGAACAGCCCCAGCATTTT.

This clonotype was seen a few times. The chain joins TRBV18 to TRBJ1-1; no clear D gene. This CDR3 is built from 14 residues. The germline V gene encodes CDR1 KGHSH and CDR2 LQKENI. V lost 5 bases, J lost 0 bases, and 10 bases lay in between. CDR3 in amino acids: CASSTDNMNTEAFF. Written as DNA, the CDR3 is TGTGCCAGCTCAACAGACAACATGAACACTGAAGCTTTCTTT. The entire variable domain, with the rest obtained from reference TRBV18 and TRBJ1-1, is as follows: NAGVMQNPRHLVRRRGQEARLRCSPMKGHSHVYWYRQLPEEGLKFMVYLQKENIIDESGMPKERFSAEFPKEGPSILRIQQVVRGDSAAYFCASSTDNMNTEAFFGQGTRLTVV.

This chain uses TRBV6-2 or TRBV6-3 with TRBJ2-1, with D possibly TRBD1 on 5 matching bases. The ends were cut back, 8 bases at V and 4 bases at J, with 9 bases in the middle. This CDR3 has 12 amino acids. Germline-derived CDR1 and CDR2 are MNHEY and SVGEGT. The CDR3 nucleotides are TGTGCCAGCGCCGACAGTTACAATGAGCAGTTCTTC. It translates to CASADSYNEQFF.

Ten or more counts support this clonotype. The chain has TRBV12-3 or TRBV12-4 and TRBJ2-1; D gene uncertain. Trimming took off 1 base at V and 5 bases at J, with 9 bases between the two ends. This CDR3 contains 14 residues. CDR3 DNA sequence: TGTGCCAGCAGTTTAGTCTCCAGGAACAATGAGCAGTTCTTC. This translates into CASSLVSRNNEQFF.

This rearrangement joins TRBV7-2 to TRBJ2-1; tentative D call: TRBD1 (6 bases). The germline V gene encodes CDR1 SGHTA and CDR2 FQGNSA. There are 16 residues in the CDR3. Between the trimmed V and J ends, which lost 5 bases and 0 bases, there was a span of 14 bases. The CDR3 sequence: CASSPSTGSSYNEQFF. DNA for the CDR3: TGTGCCAGCAGCCCCTCGACAGGAAGCTCCTACAATGAGCAGTTCTTC.

Remarks on this clonotype: A much larger clonotype is one base distant, so this may be a read error. The CDR3 loop reads CASCPGGAGGDEQYF. CDR3 sequence (DNA): TGCGCCAGCTGCCCCGGCGGGGCAGGGGGCGACGAGCAGTACTTC. This chain connects TRBV5-1 to TRBJ2-7, with 8 nucleotides matching TRBD1. The CDR3 runs 15 residues. Germline CDR1 reads SGHRS; CDR2 reads YFSETQ. The V and J ends lost 7 bases and 5 bases, in that order; junction bases with no gene match: 14.

This clonotype came up many times. This chain uses TRBV11-2 with TRBJ2-1; D not resolved. This CDR3 contains 19 residues. V lost 3 bases and J 6 bases, leaving 27 bases between the germline ends. CDR1 SGHAT and CDR2 FQNNGV come from the germline V gene. This chain's CDR3 is CASSLDTEMASPPGNEQFF. CDR3 nucleotides: TGTGCCAGCAGCTTGGATACCGAGATGGCCTCTCCTCCAGGCAATGAGCAGTTCTTC.

This clonotype was seen repeatedly, ten times or more. J is TRBJ2-3 and V is TRBV25-1, with a weak D call TRBD1 (6 bases). Germline V gives CDR1 MGHDK, CDR2 SYGVNS. There are 15 residues in the CDR3. With 3 bases removed from V and 3 bases from J, the gap between germline ends came to 13 bases. The CDR3 is CASSERGYSTDTQYF. Here the CDR3 DNA reads TGTGCCAGCAGTGAGAGGGGGTACTCTACAGATACGCAGTATTTT. Together with reference TRBV25-1 and TRBJ2-3, the CDR3 gives the full variable domain: EADIYQTPRYLVIGTGKKITLECSQTMGHDKMYWYQQDPGMELHLIHYSYGVNSTEKGDLSSESTVSRIRTEHFPLTLESARPSHTSQYLCASSERGYSTDTQYFGPGTRLTVL.

The sample holds many counts of this clonotype. The rearrangement links TRBV7-2 to TRBJ2-3, with 7 bases aligning to TRBD1. This CDR3 is 14 amino acids long. V was clipped by 4 bases and J by 6 bases; unmatched bases: 7. Germline V gene sequence: CDR1 SGHTA, CDR2 FQGNSA. Written as DNA, the CDR3 is TGTGCCAGCAGCTCCGCACAGGGGCCGGATACGCAGTATTTT. Protein product: CASSSAQGPDTQYF.

There are many counts of this clonotype. The chain joins TRBV7-2 to TRBJ2-3; possibly TRBD1 or TRBD2 for D (5 bases each). Between the trimmed V and J ends, which lost 3 bases and 1 base, there was a span of 14 bases. Germline V gene data show CDR1 as SGHTA and CDR2 as FQGNSA. This CDR3 has 16 residues. The CDR3 loop reads CASSLLGGHRTDTQYF. The CDR3 DNA reads TGTGCCAGCAGCTTGCTAGGAGGACATCGCACAGATACGCAGTATTTT.